A single sample gave rise to the 13 T cell receptor beta chains below, sequenced in a study of T cell responses to AZD1222 COVID-19 vaccine. The repertoire was sequenced with immunoSEQ multiplex PCR; TCRdb's copy has only in-frame clones and lacks some. Among about 150,000 clones listed, 90% to 95% were seen once. Material: peripheral blood, obtained on day 0 of AZD1222 vaccination. The receptors derive from an adult in good health.

The chain couples TRBV6-5 to TRBJ1-2; D is unresolved. V lost 1 base to trimming and J lost 0 bases, with 12 bases between them. CDR1 and CDR2 (germline): MNHEY, SVGAGI. The CDR3 runs to 16 residues. This CDR3 is CASSYLRAAANYGYTF. CDR3 DNA sequence: TGTGCCAGCAGTTACTTGAGGGCCGCCGCTAACTATGGCTACACCTTC.

The chain recombines TRBV3-1 (or the pseudogene TRBV3-2) with TRBJ1-5; no definite D call. The CDR3 runs 14 residues. Trimming took 0 bases from V and 9 from J, leaving 12 bases between them. The germline CDR1 and CDR2 sequences are LGHDT and YNNKEL (reference sequence). CDR3 loop: CASSQDMGERPQHF. In DNA form, the CDR3 reads TGTGCCAGCAGCCAAGATATGGGCGAAAGGCCCCAGCATTTT.

The rearrangement links TRBV12-5 to TRBJ2-1; perhaps TRBD2 as D (6 bases). The V and J ends lost 2 bases and 9 bases respectively, with 11 bases between them. Germline V gives CDR1 LGHNT, CDR2 FRNRAP. This CDR3 spans 13 amino acids. The CDR3 bases are TGTGCTAGTGGTTTGAGGTTGGGGGGTGAGCAGTTCTTC. It specifies CASGLRLGGEQFF.

The V and J genes are TRBV5-1 and TRBJ1-1, with a weak D call TRBD1 (6 bases). With 0 bases removed from V and 7 bases from J, the gap between germline ends came to 13 bases. The CDR3 sequence is 14 residues long. CDR1 is SGHRS and CDR2 is YFSETQ in the germline V gene. The CDR3 reads CASSLETGTYEAFF. As DNA, the CDR3 is TGCGCCAGCAGCTTGGAGACAGGAACCTATGAAGCTTTCTTT. The variable domain in full, with the rest retrieved from reference TRBV5-1 and TRBJ1-1, is KAGVTQTPRYLIKTRGQQVTLSCSPISGHRSVSWYQQTPGQGLQFLFEYFSETQRNKGNFPGRFSGRQFSNSRSEMNVSTLELGDSALYLCASSLETGTYEAFFGQGTRLTVV.

This clone came up once. The rearrangement links TRBV29-1 to TRBJ2-3, with TRBD2 identical over 10 bases. After removal of 8 bases from V and 3 bases from J, the junction contained 8 bases not matched to a gene. Germline CDR1 reads SQVTM; CDR2 reads ANQGSEA. This CDR3 contains 14 residues. DNA of the CDR3: TGCAGCCTCGCCGGGACTAGCGAAACAGATACGCAGTATTTT. Residues: CSLAGTSETDTQYF.

This chain links TRBV19 with TRBJ1-1; D is unresolved. The CDR3 is 15 amino acids. V was shortened by 7 bases and J by 2 bases, with 17 bases between the two germline ends. The germline V gene encodes CDR1 LNHDA and CDR2 SQIVND (reference sequence). The CDR3 DNA sequence: TGTGCCAGTATGATTTGGTGGAGGGCCAACACTGAAGCTTTCTTT. Translation gives CASMIWWRANTEAFF.

This chain joins TRBV27 and TRBJ2-3; tentatively, D is TRBD1 (6 bases). V lost 2 bases and J lost 5, with 14 bases in between. The germline V gene encodes CDR1 MNHEY and CDR2 SMNVEV (reference sequence). This CDR3 has 15 amino acids. CDR3 loop: CASSLMGAPGDTQYF. In DNA form, the CDR3 reads TGTGCCAGCAGTTTAATGGGGGCCCCTGGAGATACGCAGTATTTT.

The genes are TRBV4-2 and TRBJ2-1, with D tentatively TRBD2 (5 bases). V gave up 1 base and J gave up 1 base, with 17 bases separating them. CDR1 and CDR2 (germline): LGHNA, YNFKEQ. This CDR3 contains 18 residues. The chain's CDR3 is CASSQGRAQAVSYNEQFF. In DNA, the CDR3 is TGTGCCAGCAGCCAAGGGAGAGCTCAAGCGGTTTCCTACAATGAGCAGTTCTTC.

This chain joins TRBV29-1 and TRBJ1-2; tentative D call: TRBD1 (6 bases). The CDR3 consists of 10 residues. In germline, CDR1 is SQVTM, CDR2 ANQGSEA. Trimming took 4 bases from V and 8 from J, leaving 8 bases between them. CDR3 nucleotide sequence: TGCAGCGTTGTCGGACAGGGCTACACCTTC. Protein product: CSVVGQGYTF.

J is TRBJ1-4 and V is TRBV6-5; no clear D gene. V shed 6 bases and J shed 8 bases, with 10 bases lying between them. The germline CDR1 and CDR2 sequences are MNHEY and SVGAGI. There are 12 residues in the CDR3. The CDR3 nucleotides are TGTGCCAGCAGCCGCCTGGGGGAAAAACTGTTTTTT. This translates into CASSRLGEKLFF.

The rearrangement links TRBV4-2 to TRBJ2-1, with D possibly TRBD2 on 5 matching bases. The CDR3 totals 14 residues. Per the germline V gene, CDR1 is LGHNA and CDR2 is YNFKEQ. V gave up 3 bases and J gave up 8 bases, with 14 bases separating them. The CDR3 loop is CASSHLASGDEQFF. CDR3 in DNA: TGTGCCAGCAGCCACCTCGCGAGCGGCGATGAGCAGTTCTTC.

V usage is TRBV19 and J usage is TRBJ2-5; D may be TRBD2 (5 bases). Trimming pared 6 bases from V and 2 bases from J, leaving 13 bases between. CDR1 and CDR2 (germline): LNHDA, SQIVND (reference sequence). The CDR3 extends over 14 amino acids. In DNA, the CDR3 is TGTGCCAGTAGCGCCTCGGACTGGCAAGAGACCCAGTACTTC. Protein sequence: CASSASDWQETQYF.

CDR3: CASSLAPQDEAFF. The CDR3 region has the DNA TGCGCCAGCAGCTTGGCCCCCCAAGACGAAGCTTTCTTT. This chain connects TRBV5-1 to TRBJ1-1; the D is unclear. Trimming removed 0 bases at V and 8 bases at J, with 11 bases between. Per germline, CDR1 SGHRS and CDR2 YFSETQ. This CDR3 is 13 amino acids long.